This T cell receptor (beta chain) came from a study of shared clonotypes between healthy human individuals. Study results and caveats: The researchers took only blood, and tissue repertoires probably look different.

On this clone itself: The antigen is unknown. The same CDR3 can be traced to other DNA sequences in this sample.

Clones were sequenced by immunoSEQ multiplex PCR, and TCRdb holds only the in-frame ones, with some missing. The sample includes 950,000 to 1,100,000 clones, approximately 80% of them seen just once. The CDR3 is 12 amino acids. Germline CDR1 and CDR2: SNHLY and FYNNEI. Trimming left V 5 bases short and J 3 bases short, with 8 bases between. Into CD45RA+ naive and CD45RA-negative memory subsets, the CD4+ cells were split. This clonotype originated in a man between 18 and 35 years old in good health. Some clones in this sample may be carry-over from other donors' samples. The specimen was memory CD4+ T cells from PBMCs. The subset is: CD45RA-negative fraction. This chain uses TRBV2 with TRBJ2-7; tentative D call: TRBD1 (5 bases). In DNA, the CDR3 is TGTGCCAGCAGTTCCGACAGCTACGAGCAGTACTTC. This sequence encodes CASSSDSYEQYF.